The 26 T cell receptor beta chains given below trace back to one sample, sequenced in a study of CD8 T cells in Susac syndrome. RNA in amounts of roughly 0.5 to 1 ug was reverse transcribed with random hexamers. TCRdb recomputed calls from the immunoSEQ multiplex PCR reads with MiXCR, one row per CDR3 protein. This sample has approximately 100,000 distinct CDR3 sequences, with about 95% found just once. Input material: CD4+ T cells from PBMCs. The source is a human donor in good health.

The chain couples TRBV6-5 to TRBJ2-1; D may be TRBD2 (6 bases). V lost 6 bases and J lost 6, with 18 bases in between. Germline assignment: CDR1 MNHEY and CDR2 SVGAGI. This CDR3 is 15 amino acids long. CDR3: CASRFRGAASNEQFF. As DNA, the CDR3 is TGTGCCAGCAGGTTCCGCGGGGCAGCATCCAATGAGCAGTTCTTC.

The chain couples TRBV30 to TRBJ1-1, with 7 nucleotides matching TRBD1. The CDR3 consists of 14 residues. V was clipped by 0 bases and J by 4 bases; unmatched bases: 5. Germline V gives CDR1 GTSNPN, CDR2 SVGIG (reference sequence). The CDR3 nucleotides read TGTGCCTGGAGTGTAAGGAACAGGGGCACTGAAGCTTTCTTT. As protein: CAWSVRNRGTEAFF.

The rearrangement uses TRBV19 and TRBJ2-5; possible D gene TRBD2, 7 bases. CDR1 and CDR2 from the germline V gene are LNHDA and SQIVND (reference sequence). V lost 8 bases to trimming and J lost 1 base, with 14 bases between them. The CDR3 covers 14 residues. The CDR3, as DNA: TGTGCCAGTGGGGGCGGGAGCGGCCAAGAGACCCAGTACTTC. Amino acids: CASGGGSGQETQYF.

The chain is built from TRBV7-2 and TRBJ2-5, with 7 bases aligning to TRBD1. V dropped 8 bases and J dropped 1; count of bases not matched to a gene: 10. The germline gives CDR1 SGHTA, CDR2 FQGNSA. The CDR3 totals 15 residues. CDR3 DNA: TGTGCCAGCCTCTCGTGGGGGACAGTCCAAGAGACCCAGTACTTC. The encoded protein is CASLSWGTVQETQYF. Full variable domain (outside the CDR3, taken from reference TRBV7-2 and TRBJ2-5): GAGVSQSPSNKVTEKGKDVELRCDPISGHTALYWYRQSLGQGLEFLIYFQGNSAPDKSGLPSDRFSAERTGGSVSTLTIQRTQQEDSAVYLCASLSWGTVQETQYFGPGTRLLVL.

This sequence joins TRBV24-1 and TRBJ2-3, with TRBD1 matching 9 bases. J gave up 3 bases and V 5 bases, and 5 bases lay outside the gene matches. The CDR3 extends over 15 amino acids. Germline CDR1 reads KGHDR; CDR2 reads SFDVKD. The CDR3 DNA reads TGTGCCACCAGTGGAACACAGGGGGCAACAGATACGCAGTATTTT. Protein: CATSGTQGATDTQYF.

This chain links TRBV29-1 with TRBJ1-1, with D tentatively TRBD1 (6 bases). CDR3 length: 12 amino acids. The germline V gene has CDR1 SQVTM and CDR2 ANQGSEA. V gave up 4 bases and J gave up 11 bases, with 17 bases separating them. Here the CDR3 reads CSVGGQGGEAFF. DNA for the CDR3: TGCAGCGTTGGGGGGCAGGGCGGCGAGGCTTTCTTT.

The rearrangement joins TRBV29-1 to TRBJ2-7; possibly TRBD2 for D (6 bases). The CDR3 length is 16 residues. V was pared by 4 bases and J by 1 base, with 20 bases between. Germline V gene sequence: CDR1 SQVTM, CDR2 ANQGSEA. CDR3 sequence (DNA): TGCAGCGTTGGGCCCCCGGGGTCTAGCGCGTCCTACGAGCAGTACTTC. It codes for CSVGPPGSSASYEQYF.

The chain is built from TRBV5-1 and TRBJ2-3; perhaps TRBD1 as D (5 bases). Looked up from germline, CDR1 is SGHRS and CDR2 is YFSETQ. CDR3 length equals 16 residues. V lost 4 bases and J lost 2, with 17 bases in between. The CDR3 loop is CASSLSGNVDTDTQYF. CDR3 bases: TGCGCCAGCAGCCTCTCAGGGAACGTAGACACAGATACGCAGTATTTT.

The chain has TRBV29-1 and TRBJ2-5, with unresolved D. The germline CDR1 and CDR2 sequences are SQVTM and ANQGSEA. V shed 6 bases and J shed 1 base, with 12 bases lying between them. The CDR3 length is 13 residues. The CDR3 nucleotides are TGCAGCGTAGCTACTGGCCCCCAAGAGACCCAGTACTTC. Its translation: CSVATGPQETQYF.

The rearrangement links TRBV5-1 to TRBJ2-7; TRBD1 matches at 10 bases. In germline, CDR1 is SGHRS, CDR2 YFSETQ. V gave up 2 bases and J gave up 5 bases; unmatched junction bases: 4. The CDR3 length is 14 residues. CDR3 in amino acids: CASSFATGGNEQYF. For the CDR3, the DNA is TGCGCCAGCAGCTTTGCGACAGGGGGCAACGAGCAGTACTTC.

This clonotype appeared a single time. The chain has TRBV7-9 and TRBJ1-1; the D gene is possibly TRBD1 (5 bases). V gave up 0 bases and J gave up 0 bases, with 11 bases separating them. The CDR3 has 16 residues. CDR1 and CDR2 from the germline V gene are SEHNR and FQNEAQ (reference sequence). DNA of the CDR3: TGTGCCAGCAGCTTAGCGCAGGGTAGATTGAACACTGAAGCTTTCTTT. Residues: CASSLAQGRLNTEAFF.

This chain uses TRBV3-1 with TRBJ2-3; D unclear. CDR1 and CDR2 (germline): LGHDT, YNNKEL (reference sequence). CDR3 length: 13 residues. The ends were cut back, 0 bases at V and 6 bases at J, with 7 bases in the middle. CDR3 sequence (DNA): TGTGCCAGCAGCCAAGAACGTCCGGATACGCAGTATTTT. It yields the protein CASSQERPDTQYF.

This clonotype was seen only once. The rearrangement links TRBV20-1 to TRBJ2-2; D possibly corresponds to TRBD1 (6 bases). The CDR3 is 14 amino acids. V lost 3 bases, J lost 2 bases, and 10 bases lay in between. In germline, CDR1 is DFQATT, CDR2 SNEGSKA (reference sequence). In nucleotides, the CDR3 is TGCAGTGCTAGGGGGGCCCTAAACACCGGGGAGCTGTTTTTT. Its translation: CSARGALNTGELFF.

CDR3 DNA sequence: TGTGCCAGCACCTGGAGCTCCTACGAGCAGTACTTC. It specifies CASTWSSYEQYF. The rearrangement joins TRBV2 to TRBJ2-7; D is unclear. The CDR3 runs 12 residues. CDR1 and CDR2 (germline): SNHLY, FYNNEI. Trimming took off 7 bases at V and 0 bases at J, with 7 bases between the two ends. Supplemented by reference TRBV2 and TRBJ2-7, the full variable domain reads EPEVTQTPSHQVTQMGQEVILRCVPISNHLYFYWYRQILGQKVEFLVSFYNNEISEKSEIFDDQFSVERPDGSNFTLKIRSTKLEDSAMYFCASTWSSYEQYFGPGTRLTVT.

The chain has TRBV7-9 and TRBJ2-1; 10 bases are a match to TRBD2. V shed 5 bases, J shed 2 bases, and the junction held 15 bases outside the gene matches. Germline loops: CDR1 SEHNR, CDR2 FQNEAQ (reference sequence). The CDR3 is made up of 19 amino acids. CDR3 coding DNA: TGTGCCAGCAGCCGTCTCGGGGCTAGCGGGAGAGGGACCTACAATGAGCAGTTCTTC. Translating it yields CASSRLGASGRGTYNEQFF.

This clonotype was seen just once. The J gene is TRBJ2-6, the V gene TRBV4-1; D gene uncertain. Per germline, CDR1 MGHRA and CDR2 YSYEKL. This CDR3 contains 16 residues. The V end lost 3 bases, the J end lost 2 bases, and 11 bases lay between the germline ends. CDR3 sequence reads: CASSHIVRAGANVLTF. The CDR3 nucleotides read TGCGCCAGCAGCCACATTGTCCGGGCTGGGGCCAACGTCCTGACTTTC.

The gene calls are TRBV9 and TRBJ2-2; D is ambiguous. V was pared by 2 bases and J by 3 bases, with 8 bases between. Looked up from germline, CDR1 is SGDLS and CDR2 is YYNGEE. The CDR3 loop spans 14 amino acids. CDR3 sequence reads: CASSVDRYTGELFF. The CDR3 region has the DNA TGTGCCAGCAGCGTGGACCGATACACCGGGGAGCTGTTTTTT.

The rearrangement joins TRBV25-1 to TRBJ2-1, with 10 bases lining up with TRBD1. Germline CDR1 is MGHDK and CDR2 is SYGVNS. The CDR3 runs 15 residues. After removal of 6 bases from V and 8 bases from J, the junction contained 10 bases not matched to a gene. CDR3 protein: CASSLGQGVFDEQFF. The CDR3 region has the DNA TGTGCCAGCAGCCTCGGACAGGGGGTTTTCGATGAGCAGTTCTTC.

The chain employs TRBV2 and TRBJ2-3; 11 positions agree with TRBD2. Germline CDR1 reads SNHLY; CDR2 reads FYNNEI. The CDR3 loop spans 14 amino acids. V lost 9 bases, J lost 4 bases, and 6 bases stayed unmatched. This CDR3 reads CAREIAGGADTQYF. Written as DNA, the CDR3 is TGTGCCAGAGAAATAGCGGGAGGGGCAGATACGCAGTATTTT.

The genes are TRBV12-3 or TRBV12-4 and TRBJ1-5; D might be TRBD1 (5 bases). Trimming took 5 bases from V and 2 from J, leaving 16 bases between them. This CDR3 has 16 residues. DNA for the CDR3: TGTGCCAGCAGTCCCCCTGGCTTGACAGGCAATCAGCCCCAGCATTTT. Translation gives CASSPPGLTGNQPQHF.

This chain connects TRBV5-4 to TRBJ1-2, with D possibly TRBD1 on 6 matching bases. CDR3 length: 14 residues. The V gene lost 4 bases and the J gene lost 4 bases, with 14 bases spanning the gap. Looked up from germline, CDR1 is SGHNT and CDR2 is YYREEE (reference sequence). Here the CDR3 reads CASSVTGQSYGYTF. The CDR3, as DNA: TGTGCCAGCAGCGTGACAGGACAGTCCTATGGCTACACCTTC.

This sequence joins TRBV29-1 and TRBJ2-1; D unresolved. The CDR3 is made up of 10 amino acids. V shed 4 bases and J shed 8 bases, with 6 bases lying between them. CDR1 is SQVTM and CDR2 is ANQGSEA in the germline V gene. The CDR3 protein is CSVVFHEQFF. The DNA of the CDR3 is TGCAGCGTTGTTTTTCATGAGCAGTTCTTC.

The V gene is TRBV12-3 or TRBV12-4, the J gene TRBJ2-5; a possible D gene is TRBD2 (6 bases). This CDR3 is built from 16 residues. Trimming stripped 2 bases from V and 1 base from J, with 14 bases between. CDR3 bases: TGTGCCAGCAGTTTATTAGGTAGCGGATTCCAAGAGACCCAGTACTTC. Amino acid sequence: CASSLLGSGFQETQYF.

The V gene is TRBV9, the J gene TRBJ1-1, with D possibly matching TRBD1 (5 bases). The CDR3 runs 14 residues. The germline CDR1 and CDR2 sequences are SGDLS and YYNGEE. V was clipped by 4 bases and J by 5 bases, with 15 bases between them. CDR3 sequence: CASSYGAGKTEAFF. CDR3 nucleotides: TGTGCCAGCAGCTACGGGGCAGGGAAGACTGAAGCTTTCTTT. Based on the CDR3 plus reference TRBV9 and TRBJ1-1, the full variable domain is DSGVTQTPKHLITATGQRVTLRCSPRSGDLSVYWYQQSLDQGLQFLIQYYNGEERAKGNILERFSAQQFPDLHSELNLSSLELGDSALYFCASSYGAGKTEAFFGQGTRLTVV.

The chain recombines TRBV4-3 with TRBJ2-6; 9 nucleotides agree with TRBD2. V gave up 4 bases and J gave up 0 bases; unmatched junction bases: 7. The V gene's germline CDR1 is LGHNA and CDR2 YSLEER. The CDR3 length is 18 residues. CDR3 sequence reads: CASSPLLAGRSGANVLTF. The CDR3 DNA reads TGCGCCAGCAGCCCGCTACTAGCGGGCCGCTCTGGGGCCAACGTCCTGACTTTC.

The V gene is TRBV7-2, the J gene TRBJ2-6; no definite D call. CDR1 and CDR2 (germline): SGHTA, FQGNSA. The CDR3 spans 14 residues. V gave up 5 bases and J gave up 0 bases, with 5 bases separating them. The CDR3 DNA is TGTGCCAGCAGCAAGTCCTCTGGGGCCAACGTCCTGACTTTC. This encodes CASSKSSGANVLTF.